A selection of T cell receptor beta chains follows, all from one sample in a study of blood T cell repertoires in COVID-19. Clones were read by immunoSEQ multiplex PCR, and TCRdb kept only the in-frame ones, dropping some. The sample has some 350,000 clones; 90% are singletons. The source material was peripheral blood. The receptor set was obtained from a man between 18 and 29 years old with active or convalescent COVID-19. CDR3s include the opening cysteine and the closing phenylalanine or tryptophan. The D gene is left open where the match is weak. Size is stated for part of the rows, as once, few or many counts, or as a class when the clone is expanded.

size	J	D	V	DNA	CDR3
NA	TRBJ1-6	NA	TRBV27	TGTGCCAGCAGTCCGACAGGAAATAAGGGTAATTCACCCCTCCACTTT	CASSPTGNKGNSPLHF
NA	TRBJ2-4	NA	TRBV7-3	TGTGCCAGCAGCTTAATGGGGCCCACCAAAAACATTCAGTACTTC	CASSLMGPTKNIQYF
once	TRBJ1-2	NA	TRBV6-5	TGTGCCAGCAGTAACTCAGGGGATTACTATGGCTACACCTTC	CASSNSGDYYGYTF
NA	TRBJ1-5	NA	TRBV19	TGTGCCAGTAAAGAGCAGGGCAATCAGCCCCAGCATTTT	CASKEQGNQPQHF
once	TRBJ2-3	NA	TRBV24-1	TGTGCCACCAGTGATTTGTTCCCGGGGGGCACAGATACGCAGTATTTT	CATSDLFPGGTDTQYF
NA	TRBJ2-7	NA	TRBV6-5	TGTGCCAGCAGTTACTCTCAGCGGAGCTACTCCTACGAGCAGTACTTC	CASSYSQRSYSYEQYF
NA	TRBJ2-3	NA	TRBV18	TGTGCCAGCTCACCCGCAGGGCAGGAAGATACGCAGTATTTT	CASSPAGQEDTQYF
NA	TRBJ2-7	TRBD1	TRBV6-2/TRBV6-3	TGTGCCAGCAGTGATTATACAGGGGGCTCTAAAGACGAGCAGTACTTC	CASSDYTGGSKDEQYF
NA	TRBJ1-5	NA	TRBV5-6	TGTGCCAGCAGCTTGATCCGGGAATCGGGCAATCAGCCCCAGCATTTT	CASSLIRESGNQPQHF
NA	TRBJ2-2	NA	TRBV28	TGTGCCAGCAGTTTATTGGCGGGCGGCACCGGGGAGCTGTTTTTT	CASSLLAGGTGELFF
NA	TRBJ2-7	NA	TRBV4-2	TGTGCCAGCAGCCCCCCCGCAGGTTCCTACGAGCAGTACTTC	CASSPPAGSYEQYF
once	TRBJ1-4	NA	TRBV6-5	TGTGCCAGCAGTTACTCCGCCGGGGTCGGTAATGAAAAACTGTTTTTT	CASSYSAGVGNEKLFF
NA	TRBJ2-7	TRBD1	TRBV2	TGTGCCAGCACACCAGCCCGGACAGGGAAATTTTCCTACGAGCAGTACTTC	CASTPARTGKFSYEQYF
NA	TRBJ2-3	TRBD1	TRBV24-1	TGTGCCACCAGTGATTTGCCCCATAACGGGACAGGGAATTCTGGAGACTATCGGACAGATACGCAGTATTTT	CATSDLPHNGTGNSGDYRTDTQYF
few	TRBJ1-5	NA	TRBV27	TGTGCCAGCAGTTTCGCGGGCAAGCAGGATAGCAATCAGCCCCAGCATTTT	CASSFAGKQDSNQPQHF
NA	TRBJ1-1	NA	TRBV12-3/TRBV12-4	TGTGCCAGCACCCCTAGGATAGGCACTGAAGCTTTCTTT	CASTPRIGTEAFF
NA	TRBJ2-2	NA	TRBV7-8	TGTGCCAGCAGCTTTCAGAGGAGTTCCACCGGGGAGCTGTTTTTT	CASSFQRSSTGELFF
NA	TRBJ2-3	NA	TRBV7-6	TGTGCCAGCAGCCCAAAGACTAGCACAGATACGCAGTATTTT	CASSPKTSTDTQYF
NA	TRBJ1-4	NA	TRBV7-6	TGTGCCAGCAGCCTTGACCCCCAGGGACTGTTTTCTAATGAAAAACTGTTTTTT	CASSLDPQGLFSNEKLFF
NA	TRBJ1-6	NA	TRBV15	TGTGCCACCAGCAGAGTTGACAGGTACAATTCACCCCTCCACTTT	CATSRVDRYNSPLHF
NA	TRBJ2-5	TRBD1	TRBV24-1	TGTGCCACCAGTGACTCCGGACAGGGGGTTGAGACCCAGTACTTC	CATSDSGQGVETQYF
NA	TRBJ2-1	NA	TRBV6-5	TGTGCCAGCAGAATGCCGGGCTACAATGAGCAGTTCTTC	CASRMPGYNEQFF
NA	TRBJ2-1	TRBD2	TRBV7-8	TGTGCCAGCAGCCAGAGTGGGACTAGCCTGAAGCAGTTCTTC	CASSQSGTSLKQFF
NA	TRBJ2-2	TRBD2	TRBV28	TGTGCCAGCACCAACGCCCCAGCGGGAGGTCACACCGGGGAGCTGTTTTTT	CASTNAPAGGHTGELFF
NA	TRBJ2-3	NA	TRBV6-5	TGTGCCAGCAGCCAAGCGGGTGCTAGCACAGATACGCAGTATTTT	CASSQAGASTDTQYF
NA	TRBJ2-4	NA	TRBV5-1	TGCGCCAGCAGCTTCTCAGGTTTAGCCAAAAACATTCAGTACTTC	CASSFSGLAKNIQYF
NA	TRBJ1-2	TRBD1	TRBV7-9	TGTGCCAGCAGCATAGACAGGGGCGCCAACTATGGCTACACCTTC	CASSIDRGANYGYTF
NA	TRBJ1-3	NA	TRBV3-1/TRBV3-2	TGTGCCAGCAGCCATGAAGGGCACAGGCCCTCTGGAAACACCATATATTTT	CASSHEGHRPSGNTIYF
NA	TRBJ2-2	TRBD2	TRBV7-9	TGTGCCAGCAGCTTAGGAGGAGCGGGGCGGAACACCGGGGAGCTGTTTTTT	CASSLGGAGRNTGELFF
NA	TRBJ1-2	NA	TRBV7-6	TGTGCCAGCAGCTTCCCTCCGGGTGCTAACTATGGCTACACCTTC	CASSFPPGANYGYTF
NA	TRBJ2-7	NA	TRBV15	TGTGCCACCAGCAGAGATCGAGGTGGCGAGCAGTACTTC	CATSRDRGGEQYF
NA	TRBJ2-5	NA	TRBV4-1	TGCGCCAGCAGCCAAGTCGCCGGGGAGACCCAGTACTTC	CASSQVAGETQYF
NA	TRBJ2-5	TRBD1	TRBV28	TGTGCCAGCAGTTCCCCCGGGACAGGGGACGGTCAGACCCAGTACTTC	CASSSPGTGDGQTQYF
NA	TRBJ1-4	TRBD1	TRBV4-3	TGCGCCAGCAGCCAAGAAAGCTTCCAGGGGGCGTGGGCTGAAAAACTGTTTTTT	CASSQESFQGAWAEKLFF
NA	TRBJ2-7	TRBD1	TRBV28	TGTGCCAGCAGTTTATTGGGACAGGGACACGAGCAGTACTTC	CASSLLGQGHEQYF
NA	TRBJ1-5	TRBD1	TRBV27	TGTGCCAGCAGTTTTCGGGACAGGGTTCAGCCCCAGCATTTT	CASSFRDRVQPQHF
NA	TRBJ1-1	NA	TRBV29-1	TGCAGCGCAATCTCAGGTTACACTGAAGCTTTCTTT	CSAISGYTEAFF
NA	TRBJ1-2	TRBD1	TRBV25-1	TGTGCCAGCAGCTTCTCCGGGACAGGGGCTAACTATGGCTACACCTTC	CASSFSGTGANYGYTF
NA	TRBJ2-1	NA	TRBV12-3/TRBV12-4	TGTGCCAGCAGCGTCGACTTCAATGAGCAGTTCTTC	CASSVDFNEQFF
NA	TRBJ2-2	NA	TRBV9	TGTGCCAGCAGCGTAGCCCCGGACATTGCTTTGAACACCGGGGAGCTGTTTTTT	CASSVAPDIALNTGELFF
NA	TRBJ2-5	NA	TRBV7-6	TGTGCCAGCAGCTTAGCGGGAGATGAGACCCAGTACTTC	CASSLAGDETQYF
NA	TRBJ2-1	NA	TRBV15	TGTGCCACCAGCAGAGAGTGGGAGGTGGGTGAGCAGTTCTTC	CATSREWEVGEQFF
once	TRBJ2-1	TRBD2	TRBV7-2	TGTGCCAGCAGCCCAGGCGGCTCTAGCGGTCATGAGCAGTTCTTC	CASSPGGSSGHEQFF
NA	TRBJ2-5	TRBD2	TRBV7-8	TGTGCCAGCAGCTCGGCGGGACTAGCGGGAACGCAAGAGACCCAGTACTTC	CASSSAGLAGTQETQYF
NA	TRBJ1-3	NA	TRBV5-6	TGTGCCAGCAGCTTAGCAGGGCCCTCTGGAAACACCATATATTTT	CASSLAGPSGNTIYF
NA	TRBJ1-5	NA	TRBV27	TGTGCCAGCAGTTTAACGGAGGGACAGCCCCAGCATTTT	CASSLTEGQPQHF
NA	TRBJ1-4	NA	TRBV5-1	TGCGCCAGCAGTCTCTCATCACCAGGGGCTAATGAAAAACTGTTTTTT	CASSLSSPGANEKLFF
NA	TRBJ1-2	NA	TRBV27	TGTGCCAGCAGTTTATTAGAGGGTTATCCGCCCGGCTACACCTTC	CASSLLEGYPPGYTF
NA	TRBJ1-1	NA	TRBV9	TGTGCCAGCAGCGACGGCAGGGACACTGAAGCTTTCTTT	CASSDGRDTEAFF
once	TRBJ1-2	NA	TRBV30	TGTGCCTGGAGTGGACAGGCCTATGGCTACACCTTC	CAWSGQAYGYTF
NA	TRBJ2-1	TRBD2	TRBV6-5	TGTGCCAGCAGTTACGTGCGGGGGGATGTCGATGAGCAGTTCTTC	CASSYVRGDVDEQFF
NA	TRBJ1-1	NA	TRBV4-3	TGCGCCAGCAGCCAAGATACAGGGTGGAACACTGAAGCTTTCTTT	CASSQDTGWNTEAFF
few	TRBJ2-5	TRBD2	TRBV2	TGTGCCGCCGAGACTAGCGGGTACCAAGAGACCCAGTACTTC	CAAETSGYQETQYF
NA	TRBJ2-7	NA	TRBV4-2	TGTGCCAGCAGCCGAGAACAGGGAAGTGACGAGCAGTACTTC	CASSREQGSDEQYF
NA	TRBJ1-5	TRBD1	TRBV27	TGTGCCAGCAGTGACCGGGACAGGGGACCTGATCAGCCCCAGCATTTT	CASSDRDRGPDQPQHF